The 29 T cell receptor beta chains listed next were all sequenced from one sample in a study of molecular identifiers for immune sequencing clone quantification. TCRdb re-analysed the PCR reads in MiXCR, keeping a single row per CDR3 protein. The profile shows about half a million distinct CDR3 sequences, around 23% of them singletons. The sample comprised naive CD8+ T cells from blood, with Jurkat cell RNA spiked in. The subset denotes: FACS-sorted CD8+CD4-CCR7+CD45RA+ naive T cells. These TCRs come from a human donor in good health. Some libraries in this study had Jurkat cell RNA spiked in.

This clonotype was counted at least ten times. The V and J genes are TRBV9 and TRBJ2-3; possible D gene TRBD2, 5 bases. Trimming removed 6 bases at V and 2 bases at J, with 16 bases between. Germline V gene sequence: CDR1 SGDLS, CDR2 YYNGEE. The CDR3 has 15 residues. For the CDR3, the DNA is TGTGCCAGCAACCCCACTAGGCTAGCCACAGATACGCAGTATTTT. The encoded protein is CASNPTRLATDTQYF.

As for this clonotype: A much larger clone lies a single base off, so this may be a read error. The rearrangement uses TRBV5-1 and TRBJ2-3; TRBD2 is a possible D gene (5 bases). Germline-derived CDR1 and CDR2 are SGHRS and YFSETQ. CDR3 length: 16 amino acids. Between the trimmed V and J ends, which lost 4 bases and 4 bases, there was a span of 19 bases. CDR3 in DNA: TGCGCCAGCAGCCCATTCTGGCCAGCTAGCCCAGATACGCAGTATTTT. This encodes CASSPFWPASPDTQYF.

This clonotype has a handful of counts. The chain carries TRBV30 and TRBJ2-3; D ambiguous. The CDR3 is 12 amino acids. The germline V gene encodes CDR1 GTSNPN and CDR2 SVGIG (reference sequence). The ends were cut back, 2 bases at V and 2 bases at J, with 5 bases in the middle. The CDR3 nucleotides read TGTGCCTGGAGTAGAGCCACAGATACGCAGTATTTT. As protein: CAWSRATDTQYF.

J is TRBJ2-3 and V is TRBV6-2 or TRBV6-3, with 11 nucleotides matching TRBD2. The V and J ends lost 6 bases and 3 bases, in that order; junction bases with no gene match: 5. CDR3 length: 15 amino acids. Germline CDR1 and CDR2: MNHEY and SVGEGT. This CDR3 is CASRHSGRETDTQYF. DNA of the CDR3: TGTGCCAGCAGACATAGCGGGAGGGAGACAGATACGCAGTATTTT.

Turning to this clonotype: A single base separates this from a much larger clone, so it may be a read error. Here the CDR3 reads CAGAPSVMNTEAFF. CDR3 nucleotides: TGTGCCGGGGCCCCATCAGTGATGAACACTGAAGCTTTCTTT. The gene calls are TRBV6-6 and TRBJ1-1; a possible D gene is TRBD1 (5 bases). The CDR3 contains 14 residues. Germline V gene lookup returns CDR1 MNHNY and CDR2 SVGAGI (reference sequence). Trimming removed 11 bases at V and 0 bases at J, with 16 bases between.

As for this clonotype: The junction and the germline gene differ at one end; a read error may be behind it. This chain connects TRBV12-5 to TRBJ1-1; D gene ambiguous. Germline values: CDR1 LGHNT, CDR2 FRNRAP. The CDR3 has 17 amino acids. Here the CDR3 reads CASGPPSPRPENTEASF. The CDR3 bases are TGTGCTAGTGGTCCCCCCAGCCCCCGCCCCGAGAACACTGAAGCTTCCTTT.

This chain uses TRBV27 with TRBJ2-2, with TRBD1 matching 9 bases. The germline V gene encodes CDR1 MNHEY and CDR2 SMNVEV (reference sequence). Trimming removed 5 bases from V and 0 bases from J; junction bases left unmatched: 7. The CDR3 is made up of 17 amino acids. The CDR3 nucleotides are TGTGCCAGCAGTCACTCCGGGACAGGGTCGAACACCGGGGAGCTGTTTTTT. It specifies CASSHSGTGSNTGELFF.

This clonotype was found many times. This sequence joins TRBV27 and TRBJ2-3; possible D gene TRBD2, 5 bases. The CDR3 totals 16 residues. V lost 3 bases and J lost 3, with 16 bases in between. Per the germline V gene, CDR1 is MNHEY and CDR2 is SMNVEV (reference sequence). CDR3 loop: CASSLAGYGVTDTQYF. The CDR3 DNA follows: TGTGCCAGCAGTTTGGCCGGGTACGGGGTTACAGATACGCAGTATTTT.

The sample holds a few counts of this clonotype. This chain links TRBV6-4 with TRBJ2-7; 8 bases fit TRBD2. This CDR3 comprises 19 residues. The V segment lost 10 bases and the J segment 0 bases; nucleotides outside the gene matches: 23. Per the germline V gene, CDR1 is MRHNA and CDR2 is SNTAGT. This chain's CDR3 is CAIPATSGYQTPRSYEQYF. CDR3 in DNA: TGTGCCATTCCGGCCACTAGCGGTTATCAAACCCCACGCTCCTACGAGCAGTACTTC.

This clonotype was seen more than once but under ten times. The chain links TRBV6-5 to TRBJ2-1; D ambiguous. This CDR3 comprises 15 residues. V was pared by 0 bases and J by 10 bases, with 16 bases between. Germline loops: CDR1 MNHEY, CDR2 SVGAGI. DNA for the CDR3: TGTGCCAGCAGTTACTCGAGTGGCCAAGTGGGAGAGCAGTTCTTC. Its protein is CASSYSSGQVGEQFF.

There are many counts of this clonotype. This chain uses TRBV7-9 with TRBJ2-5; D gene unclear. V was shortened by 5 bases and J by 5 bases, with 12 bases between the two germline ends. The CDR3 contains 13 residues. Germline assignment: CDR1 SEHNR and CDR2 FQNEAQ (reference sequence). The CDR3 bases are TGTGCCAGCAGCCTACCTTCCGCGGAGACCCAGTACTTC. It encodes CASSLPSAETQYF.

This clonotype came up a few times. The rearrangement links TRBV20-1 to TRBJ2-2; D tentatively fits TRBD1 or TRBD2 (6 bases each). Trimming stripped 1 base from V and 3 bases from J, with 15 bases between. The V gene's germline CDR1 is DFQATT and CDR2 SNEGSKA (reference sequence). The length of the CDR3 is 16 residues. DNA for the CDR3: TGCAGTGCTAGAGTTGTCAGAAGGGGGGACACCGGGGAGCTGTTTTTT. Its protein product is CSARVVRRGDTGELFF.

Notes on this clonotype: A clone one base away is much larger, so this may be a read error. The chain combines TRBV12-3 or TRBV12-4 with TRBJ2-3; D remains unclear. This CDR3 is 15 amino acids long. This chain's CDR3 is CAGSLEVVVTDTQYF. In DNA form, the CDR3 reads TGTGCCGGCAGTTTAGAAGTAGTCGTCACAGATACGCAGTATTTT.

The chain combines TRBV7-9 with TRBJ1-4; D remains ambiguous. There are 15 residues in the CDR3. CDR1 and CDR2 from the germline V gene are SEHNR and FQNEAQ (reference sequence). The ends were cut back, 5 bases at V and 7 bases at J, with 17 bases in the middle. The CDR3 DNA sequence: TGTGCCAGCAGCCCCGGGAGTGGGCTAGGTGAAAAACTGTTTTTT. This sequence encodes CASSPGSGLGEKLFF. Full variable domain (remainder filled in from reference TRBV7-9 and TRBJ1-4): DTGVSQNPRHKITKRGQNVTFRCDPISEHNRLYWYRQTLGQGPEFLTYFQNEAQLEKSRLLSDRFSAERPKGSFSTLEIQRTEQGDSAMYLCASSPGSGLGEKLFFGSGTQLSVL.

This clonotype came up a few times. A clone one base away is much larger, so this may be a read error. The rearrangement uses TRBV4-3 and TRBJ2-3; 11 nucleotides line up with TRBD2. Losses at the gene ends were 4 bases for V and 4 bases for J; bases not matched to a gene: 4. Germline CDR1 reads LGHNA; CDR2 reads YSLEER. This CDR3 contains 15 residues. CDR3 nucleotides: TGCGCCAGCAGCCTAACTAGCGGGAGTTCAGATACGCAGTATTTT. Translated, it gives CASSLTSGSSDTQYF.

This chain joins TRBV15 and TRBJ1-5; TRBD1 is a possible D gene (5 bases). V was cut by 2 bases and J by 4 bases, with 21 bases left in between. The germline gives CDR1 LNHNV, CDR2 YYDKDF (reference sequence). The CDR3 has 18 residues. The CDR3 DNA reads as TGTGCCACCAGCAGAACCCACCGACGAGGGGTTGGAAATCAGCCCCAGCATTTT. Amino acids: CATSRTHRRGVGNQPQHF.

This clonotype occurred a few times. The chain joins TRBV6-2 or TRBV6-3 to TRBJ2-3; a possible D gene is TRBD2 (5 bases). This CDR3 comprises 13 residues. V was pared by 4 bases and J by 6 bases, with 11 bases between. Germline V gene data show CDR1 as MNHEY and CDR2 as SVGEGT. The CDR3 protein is CASSWYSGDTQYF. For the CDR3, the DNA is TGTGCCAGCAGTTGGTATTCGGGGGATACGCAGTATTTT.

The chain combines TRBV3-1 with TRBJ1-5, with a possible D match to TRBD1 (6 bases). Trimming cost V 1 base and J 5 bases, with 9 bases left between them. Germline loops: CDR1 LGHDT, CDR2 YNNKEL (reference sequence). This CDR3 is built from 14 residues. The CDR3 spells CASSQGGGHQPQHF. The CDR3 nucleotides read TGTGCCAGCAGCCAAGGCGGGGGCCATCAGCCCCAGCATTTT.

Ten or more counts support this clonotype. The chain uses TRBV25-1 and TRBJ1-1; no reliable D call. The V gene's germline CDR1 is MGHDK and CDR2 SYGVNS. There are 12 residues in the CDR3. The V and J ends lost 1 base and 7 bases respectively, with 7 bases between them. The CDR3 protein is CASSELGSEAFF. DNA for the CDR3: TGTGCCAGCAGTGAATTAGGCAGTGAAGCTTTCTTT.

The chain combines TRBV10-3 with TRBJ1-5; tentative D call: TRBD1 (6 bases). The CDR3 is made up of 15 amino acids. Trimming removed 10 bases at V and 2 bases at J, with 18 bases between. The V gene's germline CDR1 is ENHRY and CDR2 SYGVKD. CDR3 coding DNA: TGTGCCACCCGGGTAGGGGGTATGGGCAATCAGCCCCAGCATTTT. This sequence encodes CATRVGGMGNQPQHF.

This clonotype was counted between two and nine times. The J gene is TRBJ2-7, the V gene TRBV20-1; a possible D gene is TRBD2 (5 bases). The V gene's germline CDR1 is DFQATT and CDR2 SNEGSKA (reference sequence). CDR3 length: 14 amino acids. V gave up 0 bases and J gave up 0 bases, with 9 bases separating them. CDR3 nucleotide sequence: TGCAGTGCTAGAGATGGACTCCGCTCCTACGAGCAGTACTTC. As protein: CSARDGLRSYEQYF.

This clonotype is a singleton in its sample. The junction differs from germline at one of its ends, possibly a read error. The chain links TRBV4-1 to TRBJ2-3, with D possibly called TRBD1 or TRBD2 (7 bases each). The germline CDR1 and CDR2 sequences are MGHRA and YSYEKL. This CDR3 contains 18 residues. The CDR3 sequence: CASSQDPGGSGYTATQYF. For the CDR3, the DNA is TGCGCCAGCAGCCAAGATCCAGGGGGTAGCGGGTACACAGCTACGCAGTATTTT.

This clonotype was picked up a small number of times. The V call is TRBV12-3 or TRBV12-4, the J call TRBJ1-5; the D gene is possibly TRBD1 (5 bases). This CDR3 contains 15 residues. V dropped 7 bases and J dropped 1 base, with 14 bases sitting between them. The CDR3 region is CASNAGPGSNQPQHF. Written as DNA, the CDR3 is TGTGCCAGCAACGCGGGACCGGGAAGCAATCAGCCCCAGCATTTT.

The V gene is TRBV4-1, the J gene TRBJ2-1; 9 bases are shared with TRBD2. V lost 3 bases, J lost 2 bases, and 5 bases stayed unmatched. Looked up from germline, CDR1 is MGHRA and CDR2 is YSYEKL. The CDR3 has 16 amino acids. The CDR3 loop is CASSQLSGGPYNEQFF. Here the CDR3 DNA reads TGCGCCAGCAGCCAGCTTAGCGGGGGCCCCTACAATGAGCAGTTCTTC.

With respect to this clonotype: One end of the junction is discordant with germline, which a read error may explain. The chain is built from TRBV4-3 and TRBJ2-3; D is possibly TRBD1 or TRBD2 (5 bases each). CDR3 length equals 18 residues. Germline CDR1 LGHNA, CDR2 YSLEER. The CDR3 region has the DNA TGCGCCAGCAGCCAGGGGACCGAGGTTCGGTCCAGCACAGCTACGCAGTATTTT. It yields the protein CASSQGTEVRSSTATQYF.

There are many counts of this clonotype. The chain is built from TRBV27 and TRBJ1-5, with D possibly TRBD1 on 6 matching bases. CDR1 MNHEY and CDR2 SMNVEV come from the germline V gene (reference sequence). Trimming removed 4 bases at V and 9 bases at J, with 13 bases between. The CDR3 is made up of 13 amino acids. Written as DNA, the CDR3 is TGTGCCAGCAGTTCCTCAGGGGTCAGGCCCCAGCATTTT. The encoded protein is CASSSSGVRPQHF.

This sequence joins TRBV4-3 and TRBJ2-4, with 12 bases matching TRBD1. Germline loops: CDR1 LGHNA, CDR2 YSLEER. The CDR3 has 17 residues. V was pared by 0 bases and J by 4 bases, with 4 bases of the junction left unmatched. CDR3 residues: CASSQDGTGGFKNIQYF. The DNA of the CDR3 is TGCGCCAGCAGCCAAGATGGGACAGGGGGCTTTAAAAACATTCAGTACTTC.

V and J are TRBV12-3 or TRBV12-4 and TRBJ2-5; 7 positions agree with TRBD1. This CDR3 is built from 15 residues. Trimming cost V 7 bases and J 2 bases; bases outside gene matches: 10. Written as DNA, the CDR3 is TGTGCCAGCATGACCTCCGGGACAGCTCAAGAGACCCAGTACTTC. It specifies CASMTSGTAQETQYF.

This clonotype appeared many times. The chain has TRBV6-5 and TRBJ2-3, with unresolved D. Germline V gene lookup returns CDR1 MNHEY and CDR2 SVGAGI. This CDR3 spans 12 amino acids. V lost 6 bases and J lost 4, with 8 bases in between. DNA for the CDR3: TGTGCCAGCAGCTATTCCTCAGATACGCAGTATTTT. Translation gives CASSYSSDTQYF.